What follows are 10 T cell receptor beta chains derived from one specimen sequenced in a study of persistence of HIV-infected CD4 T cells. No antigen is known for these receptors. Sequencing used immunoSEQ version 4 in survey mode. Assay used: immunoSEQ multiplex PCR; TCRdb lists only in-frame clones, some missing. The profile covers about 40,000 clones, with about 80% appearing a single time and 12% to 15% taken by the ten largest. Overlapping HIV-1 Gag 15-mer peptides at approximately 0.96 ug per peptide per mL were used. CD40L-negative CD69-negative CD45RO-high memory CD4+ T cells were sorted as populations depleted of antigen-responding cells. The sample was CD4+ T cells sorted from PBMCs after roughly 18-hour stimulation, taken from a patient who received antiretroviral therapy. All receptors derive from an adult man with HIV who was CMV-seropositive.

CDR3 in amino acids: CSVEASGTDEQYF. CDR3 DNA sequence: TGCAGCGTTGAAGCTAGCGGGACGGACGAGCAGTACTTC. J is TRBJ2-7 and V is TRBV29-1; 9 nucleotides match TRBD2. J gave up 5 bases and V 1 base, and 3 bases lay outside the gene matches. The CDR3 sequence is 13 residues long. Germline assignment: CDR1 SQVTM and CDR2 ANQGSEA.

V and J are TRBV5-1 and TRBJ1-4; 7 bases align to TRBD1. The CDR3 has 14 amino acids. Germline lookup yields CDR1 SGHRS and CDR2 YFSETQ. V was pared by 5 bases and J by 8 bases, with 9 bases of the junction left unmatched. This chain's CDR3 is CASREGGLGEKLFF. CDR3 bases: TGCGCCAGCAGGGAAGGGGGCCTTGGCGAAAAACTGTTTTTT.

V is TRBV7-8 and J is TRBJ1-2; unclear D gene. Germline V lookup: CDR1 SGHVS, CDR2 FQNEAQ. The CDR3 totals 14 residues. V lost 5 bases and J lost 6, with 16 bases in between. The CDR3 loop is CASSPLPRPDGYTF. The CDR3 coding sequence is TGTGCCAGCAGCCCCTTGCCGCGGCCAGATGGCTACACCTTC.

The chain recombines TRBV7-2 with TRBJ2-3; 9 bases are shared with TRBD2. Per the germline V gene, CDR1 is SGHTA and CDR2 is FQGNSA. Trimming cost V 0 bases and J 3 bases; bases outside gene matches: 7. This CDR3 comprises 17 residues. CDR3 in amino acids: CASSLAHGTSGTDTQYF. In DNA, the CDR3 is TGTGCCAGCAGCTTAGCCCACGGCACTAGCGGGACAGATACGCAGTATTTT.

This chain connects TRBV19 to TRBJ1-6; 8 bases fit TRBD1. CDR1 LNHDA and CDR2 SQIVND come from the germline V gene (reference sequence). The CDR3 is 15 residues long. The junction had 10 bases not matched to a gene; V was cut back by 8 bases and J by 7 bases. CDR3 sequence reads: CASQAGQGPNSPLHF. In DNA, the CDR3 is TGTGCCAGTCAAGCAGGACAGGGCCCAAATTCACCCCTCCACTTT. The whole variable domain, remainder taken from reference TRBV19 and TRBJ1-6, is DGGITQSPKYLFRKEGQNVTLSCEQNLNHDAMYWYRQDPGQGLRLIYYSQIVNDFQKGDIAEGYSVSREKKESFPLTVTSAQKNPTAFYLCASQAGQGPNSPLHFGNGTRLTVT.

This chain uses TRBV7-9 with TRBJ1-1; D is ambiguous. Per germline, CDR1 SEHNR and CDR2 FQNEAQ (reference sequence). CDR3 length equals 11 residues. Trimming removed 1 base from V and 7 bases from J, with 4 bases in between. CDR3 residues: CASSLEGEAFF. Written as DNA, the CDR3 is TGTGCCAGCAGCTTAGAAGGTGAAGCTTTCTTT.

The rearrangement uses TRBV7-2 and TRBJ2-7; TRBD2 agrees at 10 bases. Germline CDR1 and CDR2: SGHTA and FQGNSA. CDR3 length: 14 residues. V dropped 4 bases and J dropped 5; count of bases not matched to a gene: 5. The CDR3 reads CASSSSGRIDEQYF. CDR3 DNA sequence: TGTGCCAGCAGCTCTAGCGGGAGAATCGACGAGCAGTACTTC.

This clone was seen only a few times. The chain uses TRBV6-2 or TRBV6-3 and TRBJ2-2; D call uncertain. The CDR3 has 11 residues. V shed 6 bases and J shed 6 bases, with 5 bases lying between them. Germline CDR1 and CDR2: MNHEY and SVGEGT. The CDR3 here is CASSLPGELFF. The CDR3 DNA is TGTGCCAGCAGCCTGCCCGGGGAGCTGTTTTTT.

This clone was found once. V gene TRBV19 combines with J gene TRBJ2-1, with D possibly being TRBD2 (6 bases). V was pared by 8 bases and J by 2 bases, with 16 bases between. This CDR3 has 15 residues. Germline V gene data show CDR1 as LNHDA and CDR2 as SQIVND (reference sequence). The DNA for the CDR3 is TGTGCCAGTGGTCCTTACGGAGGGGCCTACAATGAGCAGTTCTTC. It translates to CASGPYGGAYNEQFF.

This chain links TRBV6-5 with TRBJ1-3; 9 nucleotides match TRBD1. After removal of 7 bases from V and 4 bases from J, the junction contained 8 bases not matched to a gene. Germline V lookup: CDR1 MNHEY, CDR2 SVGAGI. The CDR3 length is 15 residues. CDR3 sequence (DNA): TGTGCCAGCATTACAGGGGGCGCAGGAGGAAACACCATATATTTT. Translating it yields CASITGGAGGNTIYF.